The clone carrying this T cell receptor beta chain occurred a few times. Its antigen is undetermined. Vbeta (60) and Jbeta (13) primers were used in the PCR. Libraries were prepared by immunoSEQ multiplex PCR; TCRdb keeps only in-frame clonotypes and omits some of them. The table lists 120,000 or so clones, 15% of them singletons, with 1.9% in the top ten. These data are taken from a study of cytomegalovirus exposure and HLA in healthy donors. Study-wide results and caveats: Among donors in an Asian-associated ancestry cluster, a later analysis reportedly found fewer N-insertions than the roughly 670-donor mean.

The trim removed 2 bases at V and 2 bases at J, leaving 6 bases unmatched. The CDR3 extends over 15 amino acids. Germline CDR1 reads SGHVS; CDR2 reads FQNEAQ. This TCR was recovered from a woman aged 18-35 years in good health and CMV-seronegative. The sequencing sample was made of PBMCs. V is TRBV7-8 and J is TRBJ2-7; TRBD1 matches 7 bases. CDR3 sequence reads: CASSLKVQGAYEQYF. CDR3 DNA: TGTGCCAGCAGCTTAAAAGTCCAGGGGGCCTACGAGCAGTACTTC.